A selection of T cell receptor beta chains follows, all from one sample in a study of T cells in Graves' hyperthyroidism and ophthalmopathy. MiXCR, run by TCRdb on the multiplex PCR reads, gives a single entry per CDR3 protein. There are approximately 500,000 distinct CDR3 sequences in the sample; under 60% occur only once, and around 7.7% lies in the top ten. Sequencing used peripheral blood or thyroid tissue (not recorded which). The receptors originated from a woman in her late teens or twenties with Graves' hyperthyroidism. Each CDR3 is given with its conserved first and last residue. D genes are given only for firm matches. A row's size may be missing; if present it is once, few, many or a size class.

NA,NA,TRBJ2-1,TRBV29-1,TGCAGCGTTGAAGATTGGGTAGACGGGAGCTCCTACAATGAGCAGTTCTTC,CSVEDWVDGSSYNEQFF
many,NA,TRBJ1-2,TRBV7-9,TGTGCCAGCAGCTTAGACCTGTTAAACTATGGCTACACCTTC,CASSLDLLNYGYTF
many,NA,TRBJ2-7,TRBV20-1,TGCAGTGCTAGAGTCCAGGGTGGCTCCTACGAGCAGTACTTC,CSARVQGGSYEQYF
many,NA,TRBJ2-2,TRBV2,TGTGCCAGCAGCCGAGACTGGAACACCGGGGAGCTGTTTTTT,CASSRDWNTGELFF
many,NA,TRBJ2-7,TRBV7-2,TGTGCCAGCAGCTTAAGCAGCAACTACGAGCAGTACTTC,CASSLSSNYEQYF
many,NA,TRBJ1-6,TRBV9,TGTGCCAGCAGCGTGGCGCATCCTAATTCACCCCTCCACTTT,CASSVAHPNSPLHF
many,TRBD2,TRBJ2-7,TRBV7-9,TGTGCCAGCAGCTCACTAGCGGACGCCTACGAGCAGTACTTC,CASSSLADAYEQYF
many,NA,TRBJ1-1,TRBV5-4,TGTGCCAGCAGCCCTGACACGTTCACTGAAGCTTTCTTT,CASSPDTFTEAFF
NA,NA,TRBJ1-3,TRBV12-5,TGTGCTAGTGGTTTATTTGCGAACACCATATATTTT,CASGLFANTIYF
many,TRBD1,TRBJ1-3,TRBV7-9,TGTGCCAGCAGACCAGGGGGGGGGCTCTCTGGAAACACCATATATTTT,CASRPGGGLSGNTIYF
NA,NA,TRBJ1-5,TRBV7-2,TGTGCCAGCAGCTTAGCGGGGGTCCCCCAGCATTTT,CASSLAGVPQHF
many,NA,TRBJ2-5,TRBV4-1,TGCGCCAGCAGCCAAGTGGTCGGGACCCAGTACTTC,CASSQVVGTQYF
many,TRBD2,TRBJ2-7,TRBV12-5,TGTGCTAGTGCCGTAGCGGGAGGGACCTACGAGCAGTACTTC,CASAVAGGTYEQYF
many,TRBD2,TRBJ2-5,TRBV12-3/TRBV12-4,TGTGCCAGCAGCGCCGGACTAGCAGGGACCCAGTACTTC,CASSAGLAGTQYF
many,NA,TRBJ1-5,TRBV2,TGTGCCAGCAGGGGTTATAGCAATCAGCCCCAGCATTTT,CASRGYSNQPQHF
many,NA,TRBJ1-2,TRBV7-9,TGTGCCAGCAGCTTAGGAAGGACAGAGCGATCCTATGGCTACACCTTC,CASSLGRTERSYGYTF
few,NA,TRBJ1-1,TRBV18,TGTGCCAGCTCAGACACCGTAGACAGCGTAGATAACACTGAAGCTTTCTTT,CASSDTVDSVDNTEAFF
few,TRBD1,TRBJ1-1,TRBV28,TGTGCCAGCAGTTTACCGGGACAGGCCACACTGACCACTGAAGCTTTCTTT,CASSLPGQATLTTEAFF
many,NA,TRBJ2-5,TRBV10-3,TGTGCCATCAGTGAGTTAGCAGGGACCCAAGAGACCCAGTACTTC,CAISELAGTQETQYF
many,NA,TRBJ1-5,TRBV19,TGTGCCAGTAGTCATGCAGGCAATCAGCCCCAGCATTTT,CASSHAGNQPQHF
few,NA,TRBJ1-5,TRBV30,TGTGCCTGGAGTGGCGGGGACAATCAGCCCCAGCATTTT,CAWSGGDNQPQHF
many,NA,TRBJ1-2,TRBV6-6,TGTGCCAGCAGTTACACAGACAGGAGAGACTATGGCTACACCTTC,CASSYTDRRDYGYTF
NA,NA,TRBJ1-3,TRBV7-9,TGTGCCAGCAGCTTAGACAGAATGGAGTATGGCTACACCATATATTTT,CASSLDRMEYGYTIYF
NA,TRBD2,TRBJ2-3,TRBV24-1,TGTGCCACCAGTCCTACTAGCGGGAGATCCCGGGTGGATACGCAGTATTTT,CATSPTSGRSRVDTQYF
NA,TRBD1,TRBJ1-2,TRBV19,TGTGCCAGTAGAACCGGGGACAGGGCCTATGGCTACACCTTC,CASRTGDRAYGYTF
NA,TRBD1,TRBJ2-5,TRBV11-2,TGTGCCAGCAGCTTAGTCGGCGGACAGGGGTGGATGGAGACCCAGTACTTC,CASSLVGGQGWMETQYF
NA,NA,TRBJ2-7,TRBV12-3/TRBV12-4,TGTGCCAGCAGTGAAACGCCGACAGATCACGAGCAGTACTTC,CASSETPTDHEQYF
NA,NA,TRBJ2-5,TRBV15,TGTGCCACCAGCAGAATCCGGGAAAACCAAGAGACCCAGTACTTC,CATSRIRENQETQYF
NA,NA,TRBJ1-4,TRBV2,TGTGCCAGCAGTTTCGGGGAGGGTAGTGAAAAACTGTTTTTT,CASSFGEGSEKLFF
many,NA,TRBJ2-7,TRBV20-1,TGCAGTGCTAGACCAGGGGGAGGCCGCTCCTACGAGCAGTACTTC,CSARPGGGRSYEQYF
NA,NA,TRBJ2-7,TRBV29-1,TGCAGCGTTGCCCCACGGAACCGGTACGAGCAGTACTTC,CSVAPRNRYEQYF
NA,NA,TRBJ2-3,TRBV12-3/TRBV12-4,TGTGCCAGCAGTTTAGCGGGAGTCATAGATACGCAGTATTTT,CASSLAGVIDTQYF
few,NA,TRBJ1-2,TRBV7-6,TGTGCCAGCAGCTTATTTAAGGGCCGGGGTAACTATGGCTACACCTTC,CASSLFKGRGNYGYTF
NA,NA,TRBJ1-1,TRBV5-1,TGCGCCAGCAGCTTGGAGGGGGGGGCGATTACCGGGAACACTGAAGCTTTCTTT,CASSLEGGAITGNTEAFF
NA,NA,TRBJ1-1,TRBV29-1,TGCAGCTTAGGGGTAATCCTGAACACTGAAGCTTTCTTT,CSLGVILNTEAFF
NA,TRBD1,TRBJ1-1,TRBV12-3/TRBV12-4,TGTGCCAGCAGTAAACATCCGGGACAGGGGGCTTTCTTT,CASSKHPGQGAFF
once,NA,TRBJ1-1,TRBV2,TGTGCCAGCAGTGAACGCGGGGGGACTGAAGCTTTCTTT,CASSERGGTEAFF
NA,TRBD1,TRBJ1-2,TRBV24-1,TGTGCCACCAGTGATTCCCGGACAGGAAGTCTTGGCTACACCTTC,CATSDSRTGSLGYTF
many,TRBD1,TRBJ1-1,TRBV10-3,TGTGCCATCAGTGACTCCGGGGTCGGGACAGGGATTGAAGCTTTCTTT,CAISDSGVGTGIEAFF
NA,NA,TRBJ1-2,TRBV2,TGTGCCAGCAGTGAAGACAGCGGGGTGGATGGCTACACCTTC,CASSEDSGVDGYTF
many,NA,TRBJ1-2,TRBV24-1,TGTGCCACCAGTGATCGACAAACCTTTAGTAGCTACACCTTC,CATSDRQTFSSYTF
NA,TRBD2,TRBJ2-1,TRBV7-2,TGTGCCAGCAGCTTTTCCTTACTAGCGGGAGAGCAGTTCTTC,CASSFSLLAGEQFF
NA,NA,TRBJ1-1,TRBV6-6,TGTGCCAGCCGTCCGCTCGGAGGGGTGAACACTGAAGCTTTCTTT,CASRPLGGVNTEAFF
few,NA,TRBJ2-2,TRBV30,TGTGCCTGGAGCACAAGGGGTGGCGGGGAGCTGTTTTTT,CAWSTRGGGELFF
NA,NA,TRBJ2-7,TRBV7-6,TGTGCCAGCAGCAGTGCTAGAGATCCAGGCCCTCTCTACGAGCAGTACTTC,CASSSARDPGPLYEQYF
many,NA,TRBJ1-5,TRBV24-1,TGTGCCACCGGGGGACACGTTGGACAGCCCCAGCATTTT,CATGGHVGQPQHF
NA,TRBD2,TRBJ2-5,TRBV29-1,TGCAGCGCTGGACTAGCGGGAGAGGGGACCCAGTACTTC,CSAGLAGEGTQYF
many,TRBD1,TRBJ1-5,TRBV2,TGTGCCAGCCGATATGAACAGGGGAGAGTGGGCAATCAGCCCCAGCATTTT,CASRYEQGRVGNQPQHF
NA,TRBD2,TRBJ2-7,TRBV29-1,TGCAGACCCTGGGGGACTAGCGGGTCGGGAGGGCAGTACTTC,CRPWGTSGSGGQYF
many,NA,TRBJ2-7,TRBV5-1,TGCGCCAGCAGCTTGGATGGTTTCTACGAGCAGTACTTC,CASSLDGFYEQYF
many,TRBD1,TRBJ1-5,TRBV7-9,TGTGCCAGCAGCCGCGGGACAGGGCGAAGCAATCAGCCCCAGCATTTT,CASSRGTGRSNQPQHF
NA,TRBD1,TRBJ1-5,TRBV18,TGTGCCAGCTTTGGAGGACAGGGGTTTAGTCAGCCCCAGCATTTT,CASFGGQGFSQPQHF
few,NA,TRBJ2-1,TRBV4-3,TGCGCCAGCAGCCAACAGAGCGAGGACTACGCCCAGTTCTTC,CASSQQSEDYAQFF
many,NA,TRBJ1-1,TRBV20-1,TGCAGTGCCCTTACCCTTAATAATAAGGTGAACACTGAAGCTTTCTTT,CSALTLNNKVNTEAFF